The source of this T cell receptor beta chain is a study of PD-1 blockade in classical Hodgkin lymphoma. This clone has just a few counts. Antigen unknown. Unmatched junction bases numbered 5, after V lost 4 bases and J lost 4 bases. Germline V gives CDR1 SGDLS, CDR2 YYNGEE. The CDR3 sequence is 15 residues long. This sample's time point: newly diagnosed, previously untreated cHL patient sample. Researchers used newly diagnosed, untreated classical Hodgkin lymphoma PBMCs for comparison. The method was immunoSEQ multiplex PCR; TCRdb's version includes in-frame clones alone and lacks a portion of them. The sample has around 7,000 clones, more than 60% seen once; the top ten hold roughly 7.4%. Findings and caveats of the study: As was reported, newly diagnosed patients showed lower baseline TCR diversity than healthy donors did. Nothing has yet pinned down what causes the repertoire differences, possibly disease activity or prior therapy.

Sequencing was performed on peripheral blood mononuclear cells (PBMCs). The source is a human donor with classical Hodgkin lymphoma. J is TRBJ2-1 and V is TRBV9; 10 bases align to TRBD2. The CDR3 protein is CASSPWTSGYNEQFF. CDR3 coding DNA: TGTGCCAGCAGCCCCTGGACTAGCGGTTACAATGAGCAGTTCTTC.